This T cell receptor (beta chain) was recorded in a study of T cell responses to AZD1222 COVID-19 vaccine. Study-wide points: White British people made up most donors, females outnumbered males, and clonal diversity was possibly underestimated. Increases in Spike-specific TCR breadth and depth were seen after two AZD1222 doses.

The germline V gene has CDR1 LNHDA and CDR2 SQIVND (reference sequence). V was clipped by 10 bases and J by 2 bases, with 8 bases between them. The CDR3 spans 11 residues. Data came from immunoSEQ multiplex PCR; TCRdb stores just in-frame clones and leaves some out. The sample includes 120,000 to 150,000 clones, roughly 91% of them seen just once. Regarding this clone: The target antigen is unknown.

This clonotype was obtained from an adult in good health. This chain uses TRBV19 with TRBJ1-2; D remains ambiguous. Sequencing was performed on peripheral blood, taken on day 0 of AZD1222 vaccination. This CDR3 reads CATFRNYGYTF. CDR3 in DNA: TGTGCCACCTTTAGAAACTATGGCTACACCTTC.